The 11 T cell receptor beta chains below were found in one sample sequenced in a study of regulatory T cells in long-lasting Graves disease. CDR3-region Arm-PCR and iRepertoire HTBI primers produced the TCR beta libraries. TCRdb processed the multiplex PCR reads anew with MiXCR; each CDR3 protein has one entry. The sample records under 300,000 distinct CDR3 sequences, 20% to 25% being singletons. Time point reported: newly diagnosed GD, antithyroid drugs for less than 3 months. The TCR library used RNA extracted from PBMCs. Sample: peripheral blood mononuclear cells (PBMCs), taken at new diagnosis, from a patient treated with antithyroid drugs. All receptors come from a female donor with Graves disease.

This clonotype was recorded many times. The chain couples TRBV12-5 to TRBJ1-1, with D tentatively TRBD1 (5 bases). In germline, CDR1 is LGHNT, CDR2 FRNRAP. The CDR3 contains 16 residues. Trimming took off 5 bases at V and 1 base at J, with 17 bases between the two ends. The CDR3 protein is CASGITVRQTNTEAFF. Written as DNA, the CDR3 is TGTGCTAGTGGTATAACCGTAAGACAGACGAACACTGAAGCTTTCTTT.

This clonotype has just a few counts. The V and J genes are TRBV28 and TRBJ1-2, with a weak D call TRBD1 (5 bases). The CDR3 covers 15 residues. The germline V gene encodes CDR1 MDHEN and CDR2 SYDVKM. V lost 8 bases to trimming and J lost 2 bases, with 18 bases between them. The CDR3 coding sequence is TGTGCCAGCTCCCCGTCGGGGGTTCGAAACTATGGCTACACCTTC. This translates into CASSPSGVRNYGYTF.

This clonotype has ten or more counts. The chain links TRBV19 to TRBJ2-1, with 9 bases fitting TRBD1. This CDR3 has 14 residues. J lost 9 bases, V lost 10 bases, and 13 bases had no gene match. Germline V CDR1 and CDR2: LNHDA, SQIVND (reference sequence). The CDR3, as DNA: TGTGCCACCACACCGGGACAGGGATTGGGTGAGCAGTTCTTC. This translates into CATTPGQGLGEQFF.

At least ten counts were recorded for this clonotype. The rearrangement joins TRBV7-3 to TRBJ2-1; 7 bases are shared with TRBD2. J was trimmed by 6 bases and V by 5 bases; bases with no gene match: 10. Looked up from germline, CDR1 is SGHTA and CDR2 is FQGTGA. CDR3 length: 15 residues. The CDR3 DNA is TGTGCCAGCAGCAAAGGGTCGGGAGGATTCAATGAGCAGTTCTTC. It is translated as CASSKGSGGFNEQFF.

The sample holds many counts of this clonotype. The V and J genes are TRBV14 and TRBJ2-5; 11 positions agree with TRBD2. Trimming at V came to 6 bases and at J to 5 bases, leaving 5 bases not matched to a gene. This CDR3 has 14 amino acids. The germline V gene has CDR1 SGHDN and CDR2 FVKESK. For the CDR3, the DNA is TGTGCCAGCAGTCCGGGACTAGCGGTGGAGACCCAGTACTTC. Encoded protein: CASSPGLAVETQYF.

There are many counts of this clonotype. The rearrangement joins TRBV27 to TRBJ2-6; TRBD1 matches at 7 bases. V lost 8 bases, J lost 0 bases, and 13 bases stayed unmatched. The CDR3 has 18 amino acids. Germline V CDR1 and CDR2: MNHEY, SMNVEV (reference sequence). The CDR3 region is CASAHPGTAVSGANVLTF. In DNA form, the CDR3 reads TGTGCCAGCGCTCACCCCGGGACAGCTGTCTCTGGGGCCAACGTCCTGACTTTC.

This clonotype has only a few counts. The chain employs TRBV6-1 and TRBJ2-1, with 10 bases aligning to TRBD2. CDR1 is MNHNS and CDR2 is SASEGT in the germline V gene. Losses at the gene ends were 5 bases for V and 3 bases for J; bases not matched to a gene: 10. The CDR3 loop spans 17 amino acids. The CDR3, as DNA: TGTGCCAGCAGTCCGCCCCCACTAGCGGGGCTCTACAATGAGCAGTTCTTC. Its protein is CASSPPPLAGLYNEQFF.

This clonotype was recorded a few times. This chain uses TRBV24-1 with TRBJ2-1; tentatively, D is TRBD1 (6 bases). Deletions cut 0 bases from V and 2 bases from J, with 7 bases between. The germline gives CDR1 KGHDR, CDR2 SFDVKD. This CDR3 contains 15 residues. CDR3 nucleotides: TGTGCCACCAGTGATTTGCGGGACACCTACAATGAGCAGTTCTTC. Its protein product is CATSDLRDTYNEQFF.

The rearrangement uses TRBV4-1 and TRBJ2-5; 7 bases are a match to TRBD1. Per germline, CDR1 MGHRA and CDR2 YSYEKL. The ends lost 1 base at V and 4 bases at J; junction bases unmatched: 9. CDR3 length: 16 amino acids. The CDR3 reads CASSQAGQGVPETQYF. The CDR3 DNA sequence: TGCGCCAGCAGCCAAGCGGGCCAGGGGGTTCCAGAGACCCAGTACTTC.

This clonotype was seen only a few times. The chain couples TRBV7-9 to TRBJ1-3; D is undetermined. The germline V gene encodes CDR1 SEHNR and CDR2 FQNEAQ (reference sequence). With 5 bases removed from V and 4 bases from J, the gap between germline ends came to 12 bases. The CDR3 length is 14 residues. The DNA for the CDR3 is TGTGCCAGCAGCCTGCCGGAAGGGGGAAACACCATATATTTT. This codes for CASSLPEGGNTIYF. Full variable domain (remainder filled in from reference TRBV7-9 and TRBJ1-3): DTGVSQNPRHKITKRGQNVTFRCDPISEHNRLYWYRQTLGQGPEFLTYFQNEAQLEKSRLLSDRFSAERPKGSFSTLEIQRTEQGDSAMYLCASSLPEGGNTIYFGEGSWLTVV.

V usage is TRBV11-2 and J usage is TRBJ2-2; possibly TRBD2 for D (6 bases). The CDR3 totals 14 residues. V lost 5 bases, J lost 8 bases, and 15 bases lay in between. Germline CDR1 SGHAT, CDR2 FQNNGV. Written as DNA, the CDR3 is TGTGCCAGCAGCCTCTCCGAAGGGAGGGGGGAGCTGTTTTTT. This gives the protein CASSLSEGRGELFF.